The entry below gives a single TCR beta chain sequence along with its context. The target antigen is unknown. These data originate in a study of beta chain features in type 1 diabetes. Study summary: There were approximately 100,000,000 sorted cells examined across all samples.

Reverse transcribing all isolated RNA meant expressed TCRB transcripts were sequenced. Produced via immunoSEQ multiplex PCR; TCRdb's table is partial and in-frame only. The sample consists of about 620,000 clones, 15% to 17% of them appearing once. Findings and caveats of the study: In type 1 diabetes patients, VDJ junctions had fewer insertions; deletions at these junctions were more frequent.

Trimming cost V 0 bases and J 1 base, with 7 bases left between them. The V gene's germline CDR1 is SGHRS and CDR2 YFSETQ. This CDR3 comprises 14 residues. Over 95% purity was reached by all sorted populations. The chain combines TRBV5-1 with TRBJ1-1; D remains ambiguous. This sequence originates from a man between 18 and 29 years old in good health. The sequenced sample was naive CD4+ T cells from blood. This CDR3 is CASSLVKENTEAFF. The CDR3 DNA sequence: TGCGCCAGCAGCTTGGTAAAGGAGAACACTGAAGCTTTCTTT.